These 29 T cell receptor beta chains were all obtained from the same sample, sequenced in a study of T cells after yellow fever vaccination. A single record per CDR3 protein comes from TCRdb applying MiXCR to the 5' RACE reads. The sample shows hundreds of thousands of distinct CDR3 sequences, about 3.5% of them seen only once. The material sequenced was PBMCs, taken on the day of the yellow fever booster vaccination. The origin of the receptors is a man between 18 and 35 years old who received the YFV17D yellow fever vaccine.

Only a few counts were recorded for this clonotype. The CDR3 DNA reads as TGTGCCAGCAGTGAATGGAGGACAGGGGGTGGTTCACCCCTCCACTTT. Amino acids: CASSEWRTGGGSPLHF. The V gene is TRBV2, the J gene TRBJ1-6, with 10 bases fitting TRBD1. The trim removed 2 bases at V and 9 bases at J, leaving 7 bases unmatched. Germline CDR1 SNHLY, CDR2 FYNNEI. The CDR3 spans 16 residues.

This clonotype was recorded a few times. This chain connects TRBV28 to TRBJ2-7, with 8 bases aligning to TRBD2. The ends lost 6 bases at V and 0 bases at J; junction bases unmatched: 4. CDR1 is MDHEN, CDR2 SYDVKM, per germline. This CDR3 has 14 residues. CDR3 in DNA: TGTGCCAGCAGACCCGGGACTAGCTCCTACGAGCAGTACGTC. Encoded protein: CASRPGTSSYEQYV.

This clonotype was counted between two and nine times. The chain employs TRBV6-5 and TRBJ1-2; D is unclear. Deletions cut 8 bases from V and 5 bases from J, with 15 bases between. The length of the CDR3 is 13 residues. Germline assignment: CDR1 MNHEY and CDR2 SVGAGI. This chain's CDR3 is CASSVGLGYGYTF. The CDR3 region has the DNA TGTGCCAGCTCGGTGGGCTTAGGGTATGGCTACACCTTC.

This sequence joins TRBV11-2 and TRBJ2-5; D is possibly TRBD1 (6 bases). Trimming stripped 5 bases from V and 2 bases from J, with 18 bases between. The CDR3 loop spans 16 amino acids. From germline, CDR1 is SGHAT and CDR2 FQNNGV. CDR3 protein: CASSDRTESAQETQYF. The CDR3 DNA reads TGTGCCAGCAGCGACCGGACAGAATCAGCGCAAGAGACCCAGTACTTC.

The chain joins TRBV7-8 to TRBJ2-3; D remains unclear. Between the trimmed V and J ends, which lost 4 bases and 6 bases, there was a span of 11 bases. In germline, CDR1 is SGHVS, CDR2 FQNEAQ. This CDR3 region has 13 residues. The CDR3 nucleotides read TGTGCCAGCAGCTATGGGGTGGCGGATACGCAGTATTTT. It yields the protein CASSYGVADTQYF.

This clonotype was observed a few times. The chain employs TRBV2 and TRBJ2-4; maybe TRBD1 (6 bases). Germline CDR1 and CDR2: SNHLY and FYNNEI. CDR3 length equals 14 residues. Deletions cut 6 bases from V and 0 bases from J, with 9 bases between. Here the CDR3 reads CASRRQEAKNIQYF. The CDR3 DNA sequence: TGTGCCAGCAGGAGACAGGAAGCCAAAAACATTCAGTACTTC. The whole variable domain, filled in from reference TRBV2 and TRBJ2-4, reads EPEVTQTPSHQVTQMGQEVILRCVPISNHLYFYWYRQILGQKVEFLVSFYNNEISEKSEIFDDQFSVERPDGSNFTLKIRSTKLEDSAMYFCASRRQEAKNIQYFGAGTRLSVL.

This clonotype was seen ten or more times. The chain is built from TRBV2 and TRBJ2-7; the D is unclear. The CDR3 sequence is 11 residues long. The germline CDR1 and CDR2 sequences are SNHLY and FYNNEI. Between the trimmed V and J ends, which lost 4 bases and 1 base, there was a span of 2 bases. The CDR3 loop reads CASSASYEQYV. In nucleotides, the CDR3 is TGTGCCAGCAGTGCTTCCTACGAGCAGTACGTC.

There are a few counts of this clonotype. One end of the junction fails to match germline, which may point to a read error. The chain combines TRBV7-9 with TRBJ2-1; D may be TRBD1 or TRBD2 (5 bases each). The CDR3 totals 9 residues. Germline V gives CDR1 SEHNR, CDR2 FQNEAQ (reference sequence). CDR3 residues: CASSWDDRF. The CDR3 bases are TGTGCCAGCAGCTGGGACGATCGCTTC.

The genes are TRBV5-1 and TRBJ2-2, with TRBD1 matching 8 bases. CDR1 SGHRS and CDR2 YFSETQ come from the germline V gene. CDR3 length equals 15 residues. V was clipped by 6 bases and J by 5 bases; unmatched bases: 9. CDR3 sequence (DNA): TGCGCCAGCAACAACGGACAGGGTTTAACCGGGGAGCTGTTTTTT. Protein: CASNNGQGLTGELFF.

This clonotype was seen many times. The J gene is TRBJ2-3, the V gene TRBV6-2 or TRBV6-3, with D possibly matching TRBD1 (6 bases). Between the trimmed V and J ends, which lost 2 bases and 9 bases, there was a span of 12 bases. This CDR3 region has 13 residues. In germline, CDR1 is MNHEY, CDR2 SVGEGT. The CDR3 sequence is CASSYPSRGTQYF. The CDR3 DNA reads TGTGCCAGCAGTTACCCCTCCAGGGGCACGCAGTATTTT.

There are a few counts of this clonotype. CDR3 DNA sequence: TGTGCCAGCACCATATCTCCGGACCTCTATGGCTACACCTTC. Amino acid sequence: CASTISPDLYGYTF. The chain links TRBV7-6 to TRBJ1-2, with D unresolved. Germline V gene sequence: CDR1 SGHVS, CDR2 FNYEAQ. The CDR3 covers 14 residues. V lost 7 bases to trimming and J lost 4 bases, with 16 bases between them.

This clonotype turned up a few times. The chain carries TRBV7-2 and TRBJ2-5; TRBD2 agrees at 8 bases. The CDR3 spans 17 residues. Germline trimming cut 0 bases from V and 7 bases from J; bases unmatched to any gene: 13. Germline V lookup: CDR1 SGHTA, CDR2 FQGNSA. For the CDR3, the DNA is TGTGCCAGCAGCTTAGCTCCGGGACTAGGAGGGGGGAGGACCCAGTACTTC. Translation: CASSLAPGLGGGRTQYF.

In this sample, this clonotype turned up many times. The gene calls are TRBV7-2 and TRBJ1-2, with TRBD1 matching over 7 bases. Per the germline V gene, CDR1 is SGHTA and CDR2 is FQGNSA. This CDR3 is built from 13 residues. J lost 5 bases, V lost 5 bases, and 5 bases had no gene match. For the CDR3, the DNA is TGTGCCAGCAGCCCTGAGGGGGCGTATGGCTACACCTTC. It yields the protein CASSPEGAYGYTF.

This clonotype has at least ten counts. The CDR3 DNA is TGCGCCAGCAGCCTCGCTAGCGGGGGGGCATCAGATACGCAGTATTTT. Translation: CASSLASGGASDTQYF. The gene calls are TRBV4-1 and TRBJ2-3; 12 nucleotides agree with TRBD2. CDR3 size: 16 residues. V was pared by 4 bases and J by 4 bases, with 6 bases of the junction left unmatched. In germline, CDR1 is MGHRA, CDR2 YSYEKL.

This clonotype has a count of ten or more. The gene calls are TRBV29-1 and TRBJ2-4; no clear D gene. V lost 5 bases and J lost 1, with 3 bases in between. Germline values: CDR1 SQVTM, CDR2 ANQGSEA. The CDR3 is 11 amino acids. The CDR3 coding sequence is TGCAGCGTTTGGGCCAAAAACATTCAGTACTTC. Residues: CSVWAKNIQYF.

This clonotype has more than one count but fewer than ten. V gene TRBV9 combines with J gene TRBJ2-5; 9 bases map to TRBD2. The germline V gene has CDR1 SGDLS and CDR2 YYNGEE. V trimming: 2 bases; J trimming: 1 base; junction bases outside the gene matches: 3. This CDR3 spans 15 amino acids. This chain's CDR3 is CASSVTSGPQETQYF. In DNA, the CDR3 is TGTGCCAGCAGCGTCACTAGCGGGCCCCAAGAGACCCAGTACTTC.

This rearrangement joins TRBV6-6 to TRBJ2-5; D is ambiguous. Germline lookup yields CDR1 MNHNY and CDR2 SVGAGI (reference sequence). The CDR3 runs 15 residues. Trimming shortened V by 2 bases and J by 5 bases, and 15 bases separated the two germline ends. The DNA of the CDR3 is TGTGCCAGCAGTTACGGTGATGTTATGGGGGAGACCCAGTACTTC. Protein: CASSYGDVMGETQYF.

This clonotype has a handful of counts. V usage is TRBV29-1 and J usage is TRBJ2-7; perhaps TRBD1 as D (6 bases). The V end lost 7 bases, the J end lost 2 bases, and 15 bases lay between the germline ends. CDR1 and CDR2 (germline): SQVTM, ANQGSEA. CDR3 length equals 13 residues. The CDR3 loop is CSATRAGAYEQYF. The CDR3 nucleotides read TGCAGCGCCACGAGGGCAGGGGCCTACGAGCAGTACTTC.

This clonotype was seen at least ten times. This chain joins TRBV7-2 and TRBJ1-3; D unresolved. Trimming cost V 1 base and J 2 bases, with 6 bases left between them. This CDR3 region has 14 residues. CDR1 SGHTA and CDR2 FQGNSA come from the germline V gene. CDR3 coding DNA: TGTGCCAGCAGCTTAGTCCGGGCTGGAAACACCATATATTTT. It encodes CASSLVRAGNTIYF. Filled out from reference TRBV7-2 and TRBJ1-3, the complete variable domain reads GAGVSQSPSNKVTEKGKDVELRCDPISGHTALYWYRQSLGQGLEFLIYFQGNSAPDKSGLPSDRFSAERTGGSVSTLTIQRTQQEDSAVYLCASSLVRAGNTIYFGEGSWLTVV.

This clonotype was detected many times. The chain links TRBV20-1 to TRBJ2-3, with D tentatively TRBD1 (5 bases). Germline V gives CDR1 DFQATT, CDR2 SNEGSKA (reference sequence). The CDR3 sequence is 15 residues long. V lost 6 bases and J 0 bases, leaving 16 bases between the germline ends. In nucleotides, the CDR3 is TGCAGTGCACCTAGACAGATTTCTAGCACAGATACGCAGTATTTT. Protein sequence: CSAPRQISSTDTQYF.

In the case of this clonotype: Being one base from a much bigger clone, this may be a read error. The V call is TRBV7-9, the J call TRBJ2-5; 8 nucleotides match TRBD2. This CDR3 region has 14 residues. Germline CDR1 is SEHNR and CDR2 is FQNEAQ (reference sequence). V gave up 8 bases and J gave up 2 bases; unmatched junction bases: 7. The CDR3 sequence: CASGPRGGQETQYF. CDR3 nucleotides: TGTGCCAGCGGCCCCCGGGGGGGACAAGAGACCCAGTACTTC.

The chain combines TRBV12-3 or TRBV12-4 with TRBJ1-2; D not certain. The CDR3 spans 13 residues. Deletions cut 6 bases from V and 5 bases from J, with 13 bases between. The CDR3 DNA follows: TGTGCCAGCAGCGATCTTCTTAGTTATGGCTACACCTTC. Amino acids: CASSDLLSYGYTF.

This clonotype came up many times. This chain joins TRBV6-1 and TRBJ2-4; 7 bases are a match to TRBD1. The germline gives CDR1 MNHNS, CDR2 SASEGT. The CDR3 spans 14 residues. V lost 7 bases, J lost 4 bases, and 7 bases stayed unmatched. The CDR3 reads CASKTPGQKNIQYF. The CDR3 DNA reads TGTGCCAGCAAGACGCCGGGACAGAAAAACATTCAGTACTTC.

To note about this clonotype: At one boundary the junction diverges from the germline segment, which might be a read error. CDR3 nucleotides: TGTGCCAGCAGCCCGCCCGGGACTAGCGGTGAGACCCTGTACTTC. It is translated as CASSPPGTSGETLYF. The chain is built from TRBV7-2 and TRBJ2-5; 11 bases line up with TRBD2. CDR3 length: 15 residues. Germline V gene lookup returns CDR1 SGHTA and CDR2 FQGNSA.

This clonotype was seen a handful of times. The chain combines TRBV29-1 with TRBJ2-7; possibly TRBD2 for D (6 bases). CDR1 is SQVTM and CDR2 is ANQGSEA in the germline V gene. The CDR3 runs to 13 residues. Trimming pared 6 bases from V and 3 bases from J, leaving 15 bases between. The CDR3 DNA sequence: TGCAGCGTCAGGGCGGGGAGTTTCTACGAGCAGTACTTC. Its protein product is CSVRAGSFYEQYF.

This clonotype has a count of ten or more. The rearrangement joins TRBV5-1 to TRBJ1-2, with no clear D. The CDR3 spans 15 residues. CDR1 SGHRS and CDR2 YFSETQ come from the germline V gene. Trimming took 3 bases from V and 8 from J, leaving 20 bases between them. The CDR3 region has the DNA TGCGCCAGCAGCTACTCCGGGCCGAAGATTGGAGGCTACACCTTC. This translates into CASSYSGPKIGGYTF.

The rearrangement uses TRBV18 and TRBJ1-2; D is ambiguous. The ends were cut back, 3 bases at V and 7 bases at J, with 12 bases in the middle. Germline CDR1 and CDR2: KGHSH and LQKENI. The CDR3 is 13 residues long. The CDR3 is CASSPREAAGYTF. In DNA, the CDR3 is TGTGCCAGCTCACCCCGGGAGGCGGCTGGCTACACCTTC.

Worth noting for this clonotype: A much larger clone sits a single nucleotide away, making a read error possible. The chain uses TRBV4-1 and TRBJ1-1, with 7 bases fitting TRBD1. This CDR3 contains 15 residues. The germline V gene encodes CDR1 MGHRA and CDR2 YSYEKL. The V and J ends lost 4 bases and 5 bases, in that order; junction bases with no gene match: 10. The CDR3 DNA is TGCGCCAGCAGCCGGTTGGGACAGCGGGGGACTGAAGCTTTCTTT. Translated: CASSRLGQRGTEAFF.

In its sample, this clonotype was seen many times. CDR3 in DNA: TGCGCCAGCAGGACAGGGGGGACCGGGGAGCTGTTTTTT. It translates to CASRTGGTGELFF. The chain combines TRBV10-1 with TRBJ2-2; 9 positions match TRBD1. In germline, CDR1 is WNHNN, CDR2 SYGVQD (reference sequence). The V gene end was trimmed by 6 bases and the J gene end by 5 bases; junction bases not matched to a gene: 1. The length of the CDR3 is 13 residues.